These T cell receptor beta chains were read from a single sample in a study of cytomegalovirus exposure and HLA in healthy donors. This table comes from immunoSEQ multiplex PCR, and its TCRdb copy is limited to in-frame clones, with some not included. The sample lists 150,000 to 200,000 clones; 75% to 80% were seen once. Input material: PBMCs. The receptors originated from a woman aged 25 to 45 in good health and CMV-seropositive. CDR3s include the opening cysteine and the closing phenylalanine or tryptophan. A D gene is named only where the DNA matches it firmly. The listing skips clone size in some rows; elsewhere it reads once, few, many or a size class.

d_gene	j_gene	v_gene	abundance	CDR3nt	CDR3aa
.	TRBJ2-7	TRBV28	.	TGTGCCAGCAGCGAACACAGGGACAATTCCGAGCAGTACTTC	CASSEHRDNSEQYF
TRBD1	TRBJ1-3	TRBV28	.	TGTGCCAGCAGTTCGGGACAGGGCCCAAACACCATATATTTT	CASSSGQGPNTIYF
TRBD1	TRBJ1-5	TRBV28	.	TGTGCCAGCAGTTTGGCCCCGGGACAGAGTCAGCCCCAGCATTTT	CASSLAPGQSQPQHF
TRBD1	TRBJ1-2	TRBV6-5	few	TGTGCCAGCAGCTCCGTGGACAGGGGTGGGTATGGCTACACCTTC	CASSSVDRGGYGYTF
.	TRBJ1-1	TRBV5-6	.	TGTGCCAGCAGCTTGTGGAGGTGGACTGAAGCTTTCTTT	CASSLWRWTEAFF
.	TRBJ1-3	TRBV5-5	.	TGTGCCAGCAGCTTGGCAGCCAGGGGAAGCTCTGGAAACACCATATATTTT	CASSLAARGSSGNTIYF
TRBD2	TRBJ2-3	TRBV13	.	TGTGCCAGCAGCACCCAGGGACTAGCTGCGAGCACAGATACGCAGTATTTT	CASSTQGLAASTDTQYF
TRBD1	TRBJ1-1	TRBV9	.	TGTGCCAGCAGCGTAGTGAGGCAGGGGGCTTTAGGTACGGACACTGAAGCTTTCTTT	CASSVVRQGALGTDTEAFF
TRBD1	TRBJ1-1	TRBV28	.	TGTGCCAGCAGCCGGACAGGGCAGATCGCTGAAGCTTTCTTT	CASSRTGQIAEAFF
TRBD2	TRBJ2-1	TRBV5-1	.	TGCGCCAGCAGCGGGTGGACTAGCTTTTCTGCTGATGAGCAGTTCTTC	CASSGWTSFSADEQFF
TRBD1	TRBJ2-7	TRBV18	.	TGTGCCAGCTCCGAAGACAGGGCCACCCCCAGGTGGGAGCAGTACTTC	CASSEDRATPRWEQYF
TRBD2	TRBJ2-1	TRBV9	.	TGTGCCAGCGCTGACCCCTTACTAGCGGGAGGGGGGAATGAGCAGTTCTTC	CASADPLLAGGGNEQFF
.	TRBJ2-3	TRBV19	.	TGTGCCAGTAGTTCGGGGCAACTGCAGGGGGATACGCAGTATTTT	CASSSGQLQGDTQYF
TRBD2	TRBJ2-2	TRBV7-9	.	TGTGCCAGCAGCCCAGCGGGGGGGACGAACACCGGGGAGCTGTTTTTT	CASSPAGGTNTGELFF
.	TRBJ2-7	TRBV18	.	TGTGCCAGCTCACTACAGGGAGGGAACTACGAGCAGTACTTC	CASSLQGGNYEQYF
TRBD2	TRBJ2-3	TRBV7-3	.	TGTGCCAGCGAGTCGGGGGGGGTTGATACGCAGTATTTT	CASESGGVDTQYF
TRBD2	TRBJ2-7	TRBV9	.	TGTGCCAGCAGCGTAGGACTAGCGGGGGTCGGGGGGGGCTACGAGCAGTACTTC	CASSVGLAGVGGGYEQYF
TRBD2	TRBJ2-3	TRBV9	once	TGTGCCAGCACCCTGGCTAGCGGGAGGTATGGGGATACGCAGTATTTT	CASTLASGRYGDTQYF
.	TRBJ1-1	TRBV29-1	.	TGCAGCGTTTACAAGAACACTGAAGCTTTCTTT	CSVYKNTEAFF
.	TRBJ2-7	TRBV11-2	once	TGTGCCAGCAGCTCAAGTGCTAACTCCTACGAGCAGTACTTC	CASSSSANSYEQYF
.	TRBJ1-5	TRBV11-2	.	TGTGCCAGCTCGCAGGGTATACAGCCCCAGCATTTT	CASSQGIQPQHF
TRBD1	TRBJ2-7	TRBV25-1	.	TGTGCCAGCAGTGGGACAGGGGGGGAGTACGAGCAGTACTTC	CASSGTGGEYEQYF